This T cell receptor (beta chain) was sequenced during a study of T cell responses to AZD1222 COVID-19 vaccine. Profiled with immunoSEQ multiplex PCR; TCRdb holds only in-frame clones, not every one. Seen here are 70,000 to 90,000 clones, approximately 89% observed once, and the top ten hold 2% to 2.5%. The study's findings and limits: Spike-spanning, vaccine-associated CD4 TCRs were dominant at 160-218 and 743-854.

In the case of this clone: Its antigen is unknown.

Specimen: peripheral blood, collected on day 0 of AZD1222 vaccination. The TCR was taken from an adult in good health.

The CDR3 loop is CAIRLDRGTYNEQFF. For the CDR3, the DNA is TGTGCCATCAGGTTGGACAGGGGGACCTACAATGAGCAGTTCTTC. The rearrangement uses TRBV10-3 and TRBJ2-1; TRBD1 matches at 10 bases. CDR1 is ENHRY, CDR2 SYGVKD, per germline. The CDR3 spans 15 residues. V lost 6 bases to trimming and J lost 2 bases; unmatched junction nucleotides: 4.